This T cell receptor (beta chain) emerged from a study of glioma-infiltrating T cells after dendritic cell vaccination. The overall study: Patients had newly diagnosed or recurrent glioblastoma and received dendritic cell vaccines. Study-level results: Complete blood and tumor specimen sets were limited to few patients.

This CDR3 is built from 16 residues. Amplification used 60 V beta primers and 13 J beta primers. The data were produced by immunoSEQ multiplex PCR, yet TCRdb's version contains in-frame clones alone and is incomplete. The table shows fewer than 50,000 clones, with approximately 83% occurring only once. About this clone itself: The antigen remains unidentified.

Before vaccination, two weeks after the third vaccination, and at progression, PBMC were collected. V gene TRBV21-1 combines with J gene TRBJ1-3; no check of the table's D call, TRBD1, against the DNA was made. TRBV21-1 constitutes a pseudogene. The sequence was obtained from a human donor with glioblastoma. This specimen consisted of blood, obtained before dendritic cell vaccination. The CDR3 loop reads CASSKEKQGRGNTIYF. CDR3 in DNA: TGTGCCAGCAGCAAAGAAAAACAGGGCCGTGGAAACACCATATATTTT.